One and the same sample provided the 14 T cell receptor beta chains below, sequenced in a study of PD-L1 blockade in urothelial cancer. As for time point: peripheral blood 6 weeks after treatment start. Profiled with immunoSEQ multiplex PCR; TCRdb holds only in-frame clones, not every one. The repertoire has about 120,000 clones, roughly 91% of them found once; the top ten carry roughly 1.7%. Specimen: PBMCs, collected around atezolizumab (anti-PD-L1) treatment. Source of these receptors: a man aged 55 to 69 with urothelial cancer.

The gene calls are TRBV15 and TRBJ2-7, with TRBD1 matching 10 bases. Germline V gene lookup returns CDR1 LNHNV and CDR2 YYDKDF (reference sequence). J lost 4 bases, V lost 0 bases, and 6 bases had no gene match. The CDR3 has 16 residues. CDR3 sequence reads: CATSRDGGDRGYEQYF. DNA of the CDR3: TGTGCCACCAGCAGAGATGGGGGGGACAGGGGTTACGAGCAGTACTTC. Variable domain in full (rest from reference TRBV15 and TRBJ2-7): DAMVIQNPRYQVTQFGKPVTLSCSQTLNHNVMYWYQQKSSQAPKLLFHYYDKDFNNEADTPDNFQSRRPNTSFCFLDIRSPGLGDTAMYLCATSRDGGDRGYEQYFGPGTRLTVT.

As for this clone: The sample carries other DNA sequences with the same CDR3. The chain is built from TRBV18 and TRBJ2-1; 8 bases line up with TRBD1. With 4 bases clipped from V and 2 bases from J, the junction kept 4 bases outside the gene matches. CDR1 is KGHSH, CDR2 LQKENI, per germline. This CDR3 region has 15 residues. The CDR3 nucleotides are TGTGCCAGCTCACAAGGACAGGGAACCTACAATGAGCAGTTCTTC. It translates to CASSQGQGTYNEQFF.

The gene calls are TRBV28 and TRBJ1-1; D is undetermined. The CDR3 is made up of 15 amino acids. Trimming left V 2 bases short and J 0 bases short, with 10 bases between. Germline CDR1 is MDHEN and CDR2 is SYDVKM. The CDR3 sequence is CASSLVSGMNTEAFF. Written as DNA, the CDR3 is TGTGCCAGCAGTTTAGTATCGGGTATGAACACTGAAGCTTTCTTT.

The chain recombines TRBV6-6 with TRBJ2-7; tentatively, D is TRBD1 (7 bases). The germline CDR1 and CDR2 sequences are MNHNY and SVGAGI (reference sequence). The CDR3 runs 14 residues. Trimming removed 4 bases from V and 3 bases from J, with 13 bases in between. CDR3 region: CASSSMRDSYEQYF. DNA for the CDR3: TGTGCCAGCAGTTCGATGCGGGACAGCTACGAGCAGTACTTC.

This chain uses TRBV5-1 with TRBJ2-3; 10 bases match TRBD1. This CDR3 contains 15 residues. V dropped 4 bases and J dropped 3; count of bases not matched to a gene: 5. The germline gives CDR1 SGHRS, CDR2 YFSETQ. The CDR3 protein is CASSPWTGGTDTQYF. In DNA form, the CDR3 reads TGCGCCAGCAGCCCTTGGACAGGGGGGACAGATACGCAGTATTTT.

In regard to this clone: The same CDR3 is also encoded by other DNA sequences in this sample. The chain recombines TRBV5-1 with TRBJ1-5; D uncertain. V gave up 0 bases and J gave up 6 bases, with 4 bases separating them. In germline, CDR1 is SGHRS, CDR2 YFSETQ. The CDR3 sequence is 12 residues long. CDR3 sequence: CASSLDGQPQHF. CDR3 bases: TGCGCCAGCAGCTTGGACGGTCAGCCCCAGCATTTT.

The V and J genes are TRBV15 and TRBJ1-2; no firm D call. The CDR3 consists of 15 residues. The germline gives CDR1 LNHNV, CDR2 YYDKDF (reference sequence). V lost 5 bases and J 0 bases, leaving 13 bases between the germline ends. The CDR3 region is CATSSPGEANYGYTF. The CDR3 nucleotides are TGTGCCACCAGCTCACCTGGGGAGGCTAACTATGGCTACACCTTC.

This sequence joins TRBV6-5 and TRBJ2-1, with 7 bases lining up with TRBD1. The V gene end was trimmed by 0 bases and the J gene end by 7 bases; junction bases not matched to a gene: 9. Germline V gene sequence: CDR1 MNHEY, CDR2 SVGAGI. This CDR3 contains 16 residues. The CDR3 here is CASSYSPGQRYNEQFF. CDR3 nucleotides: TGTGCCAGCAGTTACTCACCGGGACAGCGTTATAATGAGCAGTTCTTC.

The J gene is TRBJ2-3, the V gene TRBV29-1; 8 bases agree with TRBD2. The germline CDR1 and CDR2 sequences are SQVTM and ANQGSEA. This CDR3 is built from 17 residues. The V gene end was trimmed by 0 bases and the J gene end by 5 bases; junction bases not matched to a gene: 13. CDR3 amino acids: CSVEDGSSGWRGDTQYF. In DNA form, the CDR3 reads TGCAGCGTTGAAGATGGATCTAGCGGGTGGAGGGGAGATACGCAGTATTTT.

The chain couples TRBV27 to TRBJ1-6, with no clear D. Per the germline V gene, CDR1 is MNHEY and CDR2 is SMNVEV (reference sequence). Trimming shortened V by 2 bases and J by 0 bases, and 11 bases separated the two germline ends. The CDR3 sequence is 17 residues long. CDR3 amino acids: CASSLEATSSYNSPLHF. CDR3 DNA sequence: TGTGCCAGCAGTTTAGAAGCGACGAGCTCCTATAATTCACCCCTCCACTTT.

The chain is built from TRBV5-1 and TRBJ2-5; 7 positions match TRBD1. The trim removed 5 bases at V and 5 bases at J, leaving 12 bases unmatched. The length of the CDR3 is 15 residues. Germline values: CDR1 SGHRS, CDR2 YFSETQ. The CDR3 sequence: CASSPARRQGETQYF. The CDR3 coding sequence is TGCGCCAGCAGTCCCGCTCGCCGACAGGGTGAGACCCAGTACTTC.

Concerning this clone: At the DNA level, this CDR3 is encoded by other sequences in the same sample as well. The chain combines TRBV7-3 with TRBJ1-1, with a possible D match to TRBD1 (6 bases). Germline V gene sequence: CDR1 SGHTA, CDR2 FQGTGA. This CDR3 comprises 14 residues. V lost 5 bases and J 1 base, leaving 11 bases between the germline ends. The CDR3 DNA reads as TGTGCCAGCAGCCCGACGGGACAGAACACTGAAGCTTTCTTT. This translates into CASSPTGQNTEAFF.

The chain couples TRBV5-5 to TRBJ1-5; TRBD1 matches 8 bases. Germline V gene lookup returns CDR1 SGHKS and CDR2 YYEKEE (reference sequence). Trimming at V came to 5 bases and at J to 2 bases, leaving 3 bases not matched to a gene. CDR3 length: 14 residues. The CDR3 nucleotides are TGTGCCAGCAGACCGGGACAGGGCAATCAGCCCCAGCATTTT. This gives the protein CASRPGQGNQPQHF.

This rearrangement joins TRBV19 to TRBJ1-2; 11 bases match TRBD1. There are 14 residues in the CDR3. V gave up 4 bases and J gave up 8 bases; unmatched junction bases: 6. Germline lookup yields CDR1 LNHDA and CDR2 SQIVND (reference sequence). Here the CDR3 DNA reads TGTGCCAGTAGTAGCGGACAGGGGGCAAGGGGCTACACCTTC. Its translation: CASSSGQGARGYTF.